The 20 T cell receptor beta chains listed next were all sequenced from one sample in a study of CD8 T cells in Susac syndrome (dated by TCRdb to between 2018 and 2021). Libraries were prepared through the immunoSEQ multiplex PCR assay. RNA was extracted with the RNeasy kit and roughly 0.5 to 1 ug was reverse transcribed using random hexamers. TCRdb trimmed the raw reads at Q25, called clones with MiXCR and kept productive beta chains. Rows with a matching CDR3 protein are joined into one entry that keeps the most common DNA and genes. The sample profile shows 27,000 or so distinct CDR3 sequences; around 94% of them were found once. Together, the top ten hold 0.25% to 0.35% of the sample. The source material was CD8+ T cells from PBMCs. These receptors were taken from a human donor in good health.

The V and J genes are TRBV7-2 and TRBJ2-7, with D unresolved. V lost 1 base, J lost 2 bases, and 3 bases lay in between. The V gene's germline CDR1 is SGHTA and CDR2 FQGNSA. The CDR3 runs 12 residues. DNA for the CDR3: TGTGCCAGCAGCTTAGTAGCCTACGAGCAGTACTTC. Translating it yields CASSLVAYEQYF. Variable domain in full (rest from reference TRBV7-2 and TRBJ2-7): GAGVSQSPSNKVTEKGKDVELRCDPISGHTALYWYRQSLGQGLEFLIYFQGNSAPDKSGLPSDRFSAERTGGSVSTLTIQRTQQEDSAVYLCASSLVAYEQYFGPGTRLTVT.

The chain links TRBV4-1 to TRBJ2-3, with TRBD1 as a possible D gene (5 bases). This CDR3 has 15 amino acids. Germline lookup yields CDR1 MGHRA and CDR2 YSYEKL. V was clipped by 3 bases and J by 6 bases, with 16 bases between them. CDR3 amino acids: CASSHGAPRSDTQYF. CDR3 DNA: TGCGCCAGCAGCCATGGGGCCCCCCGGTCTGATACGCAGTATTTT.

The rearrangement uses TRBV18 and TRBJ1-5, with TRBD1 matching over 9 bases. The V and J ends lost 6 bases and 7 bases, in that order; junction bases with no gene match: 7. Germline V gene sequence: CDR1 KGHSH, CDR2 LQKENI. This CDR3 has 14 residues. CDR3 region: CASSLDRGRQPQHF. The CDR3 DNA reads as TGTGCCAGCTCGCTCGACAGGGGGAGGCAGCCCCAGCATTTT.

The chain recombines TRBV7-9 with TRBJ2-7, with D possibly being TRBD2 (7 bases). CDR1 and CDR2 (germline): SEHNR, FQNEAQ (reference sequence). Deletions cut 5 bases from V and 6 bases from J, with 11 bases between. The CDR3 runs to 12 residues. This CDR3 reads CASSAGAFEQYF. CDR3 in DNA: TGTGCCAGCAGCGCGGGGGCATTCGAGCAGTACTTC. The full variable domain, in which reference TRBV7-9 and TRBJ2-7 provide the parts outside the CDR3, is DTGVSQNPRHKITKRGQNVTFRCDPISEHNRLYWYRQTLGQGPEFLTYFQNEAQLEKSRLLSDRFSAERPKGSFSTLEIQRTEQGDSAMYLCASSAGAFEQYFGPGTRLTVT.

The genes are TRBV6-2 or TRBV6-3 and TRBJ2-5; D may be TRBD2 (5 bases). Deletions cut 3 bases from V and 7 bases from J, with 12 bases between. The CDR3 is made up of 13 amino acids. Germline lookup yields CDR1 MNHEY and CDR2 SVGEGT. CDR3 nucleotides: TGTGCCAGCAGTTATGGAGGAGGAGGGACCCAGTACTTC. It translates to CASSYGGGGTQYF.

V is TRBV4-3 and J is TRBJ1-1; possibly TRBD1 for D (5 bases). The germline V gene encodes CDR1 LGHNA and CDR2 YSLEER. This CDR3 has 13 residues. Trimming cost V 1 base and J 8 bases, with 11 bases left between them. The CDR3 DNA reads TGCGCCAGCAGCCAAGGGGGCATATCGGAAGCTTTCTTT. Amino acid sequence: CASSQGGISEAFF.

A remark on this clonotype: Mismatch with germline at one junction end may stem from a read error. The chain uses TRBV6-2 or TRBV6-3 and TRBJ2-7; no definite D call. The CDR3 is 14 amino acids. Looked up from germline, CDR1 is MNHEY and CDR2 is SVGEGT. This chain's CDR3 is CASSYSYGSYEQHF. The CDR3 nucleotides read TGTGCCAGCAGTTACTCGTACGGCTCCTACGAGCAGCACTTC.

The chain links TRBV6-6 to TRBJ1-5; D gene ambiguous. The CDR3 has 15 residues. V was trimmed by 5 bases and J by 4 bases, leaving 15 bases between them. The V gene's germline CDR1 is MNHNY and CDR2 SVGAGI (reference sequence). In DNA form, the CDR3 reads TGTGCCAGCAGTCCTTGGACGGCTGAAAATCAGCCCCAGCATTTT. It specifies CASSPWTAENQPQHF.

The chain employs TRBV29-1 and TRBJ2-5, with D maybe TRBD2 (5 bases). This CDR3 spans 15 amino acids. Trimming left V 3 bases short and J 2 bases short, with 16 bases between. CDR1 is SQVTM, CDR2 ANQGSEA, per germline. CDR3 nucleotide sequence: TGCAGCGTTGACCGCGGGCGCCGCGGGCAAGAGACCCAGTACTTC. Translation: CSVDRGRRGQETQYF.

The J gene is TRBJ2-7, the V gene TRBV27; TRBD1 aligns across 10 bases. This CDR3 has 14 residues. Germline loops: CDR1 MNHEY, CDR2 SMNVEV (reference sequence). J lost 3 bases, V lost 6 bases, and 5 bases had no gene match. This CDR3 is CASSQGTGVYEQYF. As DNA, the CDR3 is TGTGCCAGCAGCCAGGGGACAGGGGTCTACGAGCAGTACTTC.

The rearrangement uses TRBV6-1 and TRBJ2-1; 11 positions agree with TRBD2. Germline assignment: CDR1 MNHNS and CDR2 SASEGT. Unmatched junction bases numbered 0, after V lost 0 bases and J lost 2 bases. This CDR3 is 16 amino acids long. The CDR3 protein is CASSEASGGAYNEQFF. The CDR3 nucleotides are TGTGCCAGCAGTGAAGCTAGCGGGGGGGCCTACAATGAGCAGTTCTTC.

The DNA for the CDR3 is TGCAGTGCTAGAGATTCGATTCGTGGGGGGGTTGGATACAATGAGCAGTTCTTC. As protein: CSARDSIRGGVGYNEQFF. The V gene is TRBV20-1, the J gene TRBJ2-1, with 7 bases fitting TRBD2. Germline trimming cut 0 bases from V and 4 bases from J; bases unmatched to any gene: 15. The CDR3 runs to 18 residues. The germline V gene encodes CDR1 DFQATT and CDR2 SNEGSKA (reference sequence).

This clonotype occurred once. The chain has TRBV7-9 and TRBJ2-1; 12 positions match TRBD1. Germline CDR1 and CDR2: SEHNR and FQNEAQ (reference sequence). CDR3 size: 16 residues. The V gene end was trimmed by 5 bases and the J gene end by 6 bases; junction bases not matched to a gene: 8. The CDR3 region is CASSPPGQGAGNEQFF. DNA for the CDR3: TGTGCCAGCAGCCCACCGGGACAGGGGGCCGGCAATGAGCAGTTCTTC.

This chain connects TRBV6-5 to TRBJ1-2, with D perhaps TRBD1 (5 bases). V lost 2 bases and J 4 bases, leaving 17 bases between the germline ends. This CDR3 region has 16 residues. Germline V gene data show CDR1 as MNHEY and CDR2 as SVGAGI. CDR3 loop: CASSYRRGAGSYGYTF. CDR3 DNA sequence: TGTGCCAGCAGTTACAGACGAGGCGCAGGGTCCTATGGCTACACCTTC.

In this sample, this clonotype turned up a few times. This chain connects TRBV7-9 to TRBJ2-7; D is unresolved. The V gene lost 3 bases and the J gene lost 4 bases, with 10 bases spanning the gap. Germline V gives CDR1 SEHNR, CDR2 FQNEAQ (reference sequence). The CDR3 is 13 amino acids. The CDR3 loop is CASSLRERYEQYF. The CDR3 DNA reads as TGTGCCAGCAGCTTGCGAGAAAGGTACGAGCAGTACTTC.

This chain uses TRBV29-1 with TRBJ2-7; perhaps D is TRBD1 or TRBD2 (6 bases each). The germline CDR1 and CDR2 sequences are SQVTM and ANQGSEA. V was trimmed by 4 bases and J by 3 bases, leaving 13 bases between them. The CDR3 has 13 residues. CDR3 loop: CSVVWGANYEQYF. As DNA, the CDR3 is TGCAGCGTTGTTTGGGGGGCGAACTACGAGCAGTACTTC.

The chain couples TRBV27 to TRBJ2-3, with 7 bases identical to TRBD1. The CDR3 extends over 12 amino acids. Germline V gene lookup returns CDR1 MNHEY and CDR2 SMNVEV (reference sequence). V lost 6 bases and J lost 6; bases outside the gene matches: 3. The CDR3 DNA follows: TGTGCCAGCAGACAGGGGTACGATACGCAGTATTTT. Translation: CASRQGYDTQYF.

The chain couples TRBV7-6 to TRBJ2-5; D tentatively reads TRBD1 or TRBD2 (5 bases each). The CDR3 contains 15 residues. Germline CDR1 is SGHVS and CDR2 is FNYEAQ. V lost 5 bases, J lost 5 bases, and 18 bases lay in between. The CDR3 DNA reads TGTGCCAGCAGCACGTCGGGACGGCCAATGGAGACCCAGTACTTC. Amino acids: CASSTSGRPMETQYF.

The genes are TRBV13 and TRBJ2-7; D may match TRBD1 or TRBD2 (6 bases each). The V and J ends lost 6 bases and 6 bases respectively, with 24 bases between them. Germline values: CDR1 PRHDT, CDR2 FYEKMQ (reference sequence). There are 16 residues in the CDR3. The CDR3 DNA reads as TGTGCCAGCAGTCGAGTAGCAGCGCGAGGGGGGCTCGAGCAGTACTTC. Translated, it gives CASSRVAARGGLEQYF.

V usage is TRBV5-1 and J usage is TRBJ1-1; D remains unclear. Germline V gene lookup returns CDR1 SGHRS and CDR2 YFSETQ. The V gene lost 3 bases and the J gene lost 0 bases, with 6 bases spanning the gap. The CDR3 covers 13 residues. CDR3: CASSSQMNTEAFF. The CDR3 nucleotides are TGCGCCAGCAGCTCCCAGATGAACACTGAAGCTTTCTTT.